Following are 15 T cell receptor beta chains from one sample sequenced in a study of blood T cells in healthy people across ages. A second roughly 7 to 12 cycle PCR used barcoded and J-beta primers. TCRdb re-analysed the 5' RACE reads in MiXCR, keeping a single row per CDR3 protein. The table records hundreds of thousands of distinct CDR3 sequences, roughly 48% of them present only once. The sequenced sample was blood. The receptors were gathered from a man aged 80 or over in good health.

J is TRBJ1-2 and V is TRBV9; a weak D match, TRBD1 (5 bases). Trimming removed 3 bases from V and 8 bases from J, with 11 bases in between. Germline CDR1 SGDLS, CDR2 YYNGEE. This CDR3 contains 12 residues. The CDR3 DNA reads TGTGCCAGCAGCGGGGGGAACTGGGGCTACACCTTC. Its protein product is CASSGGNWGYTF.

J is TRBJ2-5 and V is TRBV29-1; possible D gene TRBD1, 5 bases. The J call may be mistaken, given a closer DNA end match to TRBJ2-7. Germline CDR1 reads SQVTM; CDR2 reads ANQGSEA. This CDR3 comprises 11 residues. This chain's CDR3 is CSVHVGDEQYF. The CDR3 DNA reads TGCAGCGTCCACGTAGGGGACGAGCAGTACTTC.

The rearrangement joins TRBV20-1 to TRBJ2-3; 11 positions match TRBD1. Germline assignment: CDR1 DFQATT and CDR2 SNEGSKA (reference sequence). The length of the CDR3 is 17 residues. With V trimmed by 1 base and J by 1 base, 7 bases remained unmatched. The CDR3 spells CSARAATGQGGTDTQYF. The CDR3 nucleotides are TGCAGTGCTAGAGCCGCCACGGGACAGGGGGGCACAGATACGCAGTATTTT.

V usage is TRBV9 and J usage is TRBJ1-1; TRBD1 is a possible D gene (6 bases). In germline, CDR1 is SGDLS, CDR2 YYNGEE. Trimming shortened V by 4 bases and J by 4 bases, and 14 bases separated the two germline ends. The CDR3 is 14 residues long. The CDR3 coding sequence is TGTGCCAGCAGCTCCGAGGGGGGTCGCACTGAAGCTTTCTTT. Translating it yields CASSSEGGRTEAFF.

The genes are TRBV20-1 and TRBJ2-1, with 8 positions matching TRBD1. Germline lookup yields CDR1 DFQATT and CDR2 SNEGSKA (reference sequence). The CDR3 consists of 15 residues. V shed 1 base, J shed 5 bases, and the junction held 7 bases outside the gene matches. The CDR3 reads CSARVDRVVNNEQFF. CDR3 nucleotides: TGCAGTGCTAGAGTGGACAGGGTGGTTAACAATGAGCAGTTCTTC.

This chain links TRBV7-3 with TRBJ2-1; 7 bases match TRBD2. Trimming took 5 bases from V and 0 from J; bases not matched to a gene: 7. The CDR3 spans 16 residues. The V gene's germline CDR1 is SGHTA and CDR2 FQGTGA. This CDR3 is CASSRSGASSYNEQFF. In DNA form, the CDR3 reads TGTGCCAGCAGCCGAAGCGGGGCAAGCTCCTACAATGAGCAGTTCTTC.

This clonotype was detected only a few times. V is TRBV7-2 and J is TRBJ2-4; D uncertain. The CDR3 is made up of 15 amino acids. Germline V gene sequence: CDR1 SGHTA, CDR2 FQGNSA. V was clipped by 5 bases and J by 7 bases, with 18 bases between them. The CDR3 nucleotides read TGTGCCAGCAGCCCCCGCACAGTACTTAGTAACATTCAGTACTTC. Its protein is CASSPRTVLSNIQYF.

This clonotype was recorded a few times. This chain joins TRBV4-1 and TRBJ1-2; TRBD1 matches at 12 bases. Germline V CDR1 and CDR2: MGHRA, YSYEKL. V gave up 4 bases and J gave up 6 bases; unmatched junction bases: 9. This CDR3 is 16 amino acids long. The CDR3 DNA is TGCGCCAGCAGCCTCCGGGACAGGGGGCAAGAGAATGGCTACACCTTC. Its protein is CASSLRDRGQENGYTF.

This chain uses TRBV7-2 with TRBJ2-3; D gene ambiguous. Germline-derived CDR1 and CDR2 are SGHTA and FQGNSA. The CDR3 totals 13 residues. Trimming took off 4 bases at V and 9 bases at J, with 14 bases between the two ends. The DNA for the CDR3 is TGTGCCAGCAGCTGCCCTGAGGTGGGAACGCAGTATTTT. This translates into CASSCPEVGTQYF.

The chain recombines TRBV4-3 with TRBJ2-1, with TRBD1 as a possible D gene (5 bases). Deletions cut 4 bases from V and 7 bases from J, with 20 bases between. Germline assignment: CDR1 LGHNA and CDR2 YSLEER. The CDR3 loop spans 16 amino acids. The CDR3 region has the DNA TGCGCCAGCAGCCCCCAAAGGGTTAGGGGCGAGAATGAGCAGTTCTTC. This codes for CASSPQRVRGENEQFF.

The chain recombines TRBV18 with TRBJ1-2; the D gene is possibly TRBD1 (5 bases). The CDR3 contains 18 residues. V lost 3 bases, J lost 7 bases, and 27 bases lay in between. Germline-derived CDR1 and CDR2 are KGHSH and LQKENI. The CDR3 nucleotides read TGTGCCAGCTCACCCAATAGTGGTCCCGGGACGGGCTCGGGTGGCTACACCTTC. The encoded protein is CASSPNSGPGTGSGGYTF.

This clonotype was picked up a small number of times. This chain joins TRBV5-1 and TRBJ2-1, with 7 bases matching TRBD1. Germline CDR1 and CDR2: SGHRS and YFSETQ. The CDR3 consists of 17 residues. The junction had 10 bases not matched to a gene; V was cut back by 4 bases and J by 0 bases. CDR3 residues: CASSLGYTGDSYNEQFF. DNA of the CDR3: TGCGCCAGCAGCCTCGGCTACACAGGGGACTCCTACAATGAGCAGTTCTTC.

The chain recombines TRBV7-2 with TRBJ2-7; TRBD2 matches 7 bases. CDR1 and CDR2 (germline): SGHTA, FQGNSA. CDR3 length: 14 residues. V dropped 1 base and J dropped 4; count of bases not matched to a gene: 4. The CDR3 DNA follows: TGTGCCAGCAGCTTAGGTCGGGAGGTGTACGAGCAGTACTTC. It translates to CASSLGREVYEQYF. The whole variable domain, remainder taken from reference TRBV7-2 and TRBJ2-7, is GAGVSQSPSNKVTEKGKDVELRCDPISGHTALYWYRQSLGQGLEFLIYFQGNSAPDKSGLPSDRFSAERTGGSVSTLTIQRTQQEDSAVYLCASSLGREVYEQYFGPGTRLTVT.

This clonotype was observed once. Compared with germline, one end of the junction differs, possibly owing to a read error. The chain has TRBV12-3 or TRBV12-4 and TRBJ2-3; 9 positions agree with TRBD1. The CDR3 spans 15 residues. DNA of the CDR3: TGTGCCAGCGTAGGGGACAGGGTGGTCGCAGATATGCAGTATTTT. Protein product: CASVGDRVVADMQYF.

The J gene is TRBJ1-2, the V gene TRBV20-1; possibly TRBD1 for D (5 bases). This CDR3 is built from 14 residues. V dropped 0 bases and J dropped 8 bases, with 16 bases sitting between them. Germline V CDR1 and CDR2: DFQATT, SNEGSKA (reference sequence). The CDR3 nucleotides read TGCAGTGCTAGAGATCCCAGGGACCGACGAGGCTACACCTTC. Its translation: CSARDPRDRRGYTF.